The clone carrying this T cell receptor (beta chain) was observed once. As yet, its antigen is unknown. Only in-frame clones appear in the TCRdb table, and some are missing; sequencing was by immunoSEQ multiplex PCR. The sample includes approximately 79,000 clones, approximately 83% seen only once; the top ten take 0.45% to 0.6%. This record belongs to a study of CD4 T cell repertoires in COVID-19. Study-level results: Suggested intraclonal diversification: top SARS-CoV-2-reactive clonotypes appeared in two or three memory subsets.

No culture step preceded sequencing of the ex vivo isolated memory T cells. The CDR3 is made up of 12 amino acids. The V end was cut by 2 bases, the J end by 4 bases, with 6 bases between. Germline V CDR1 and CDR2: SGHRS, YFSETQ. The sequenced sample was CD4+ T cells from peripheral blood, obtained after recovery from COVID-19. This chain uses TRBV5-1 with TRBJ1-2; D is uncertain. The sequence derives from a human donor who had COVID-19. The CDR3: CASSLEGYGYTF. The CDR3 DNA is TGCGCCAGCAGCTTAGAGGGCTATGGCTACACCTTC.